A single sample is the source of the 5 T cell receptor beta chains below, sequenced in a study of blood T cell repertoires in COVID-19. Sequencing used immunoSEQ multiplex PCR; TCRdb keeps in-frame clones, though not all of them. The data contain 140,000 or so clones, 70% to 80% of them singletons. The specimen was peripheral blood. The receptors were sampled from a woman in her 70s with COVID-19, enrolled during active disease.

The J gene is TRBJ1-5, the V gene TRBV5-3, with 8 bases fitting TRBD1. TRBV5-3 is an open reading frame whose function is uncertain. The CDR3 spans 14 residues. Trimming removed 4 bases from V and 5 bases from J; junction bases left unmatched: 5. The CDR3 nucleotides are TGTGCCAGAAGCCTCGACAGGGGAGATCAGCCCCAGCATTTT. Its protein product is CARSLDRGDQPQHF.

CDR3 nucleotide sequence: TGCGCCAGCAGCTTGGACGACAGCCCCTACGAGCAGTACTTC. Its protein is CASSLDDSPYEQYF. V usage is TRBV5-1 and J usage is TRBJ2-7; a weak D match, TRBD1 (5 bases). CDR3 length: 14 amino acids. In germline, CDR1 is SGHRS, CDR2 YFSETQ. V shed 0 bases and J shed 2 bases, with 9 bases lying between them.

This chain uses TRBV27 with TRBJ2-5, with 8 positions matching TRBD1. With 4 bases clipped from V and 1 base from J, the junction kept 8 bases outside the gene matches. Germline values: CDR1 MNHEY, CDR2 SMNVEV (reference sequence). There are 16 residues in the CDR3. The CDR3: CASSSYGTGGQETQYF. CDR3 bases: TGTGCCAGCAGTTCGTACGGGACAGGTGGCCAAGAGACCCAGTACTTC.

The chain has TRBV5-1 and TRBJ1-1; D might be TRBD1 (6 bases). The CDR3 runs 15 residues. V was pared by 0 bases and J by 4 bases, with 13 bases between. Germline CDR1 is SGHRS and CDR2 is YFSETQ. This chain's CDR3 is CASSLEQGVGTEAFF. DNA for the CDR3: TGCGCCAGCAGCTTGGAACAGGGCGTAGGCACTGAAGCTTTCTTT.

This chain uses TRBV5-1 with TRBJ2-1; a weak D match, TRBD1 (6 bases). CDR3 length: 16 residues. Germline lookup yields CDR1 SGHRS and CDR2 YFSETQ. Between the trimmed V and J ends, which lost 0 bases and 2 bases, there was a span of 12 bases. CDR3: CASSLAGRDTYNEQFF. In DNA form, the CDR3 reads TGCGCCAGCAGCTTGGCGGGCAGGGACACCTACAATGAGCAGTTCTTC.